This note documents a single T cell receptor (beta chain) sequence. Using immunoSEQ multiplex PCR, the repertoire was profiled, and TCRdb retains in-frame clones only, with some absent. The table records about 29,000 clones, approximately 94% of them present only once. These data come from a study of T cell changes during pregnancy in multiple sclerosis. This CDR3 spans 17 amino acids. Germline CDR1 reads MNHEY; CDR2 reads SMNVEV (reference sequence). V was pared by 5 bases and J by 0 bases, with 19 bases between. The source of this sequence is a female donor with multiple sclerosis, enrolled in a pregnancy study. V usage is TRBV27 and J usage is TRBJ1-1, with D perhaps TRBD1 (5 bases). Sequencing was performed on CD8+ T cells from peripheral blood mononuclear cells, taken before pregnancy. CDR3 loop: CASSPLMGLLMNTEAFF. CDR3 sequence (DNA): TGTGCCAGCAGTCCCCTTATGGGACTCCTAATGAACACTGAAGCTTTCTTT.